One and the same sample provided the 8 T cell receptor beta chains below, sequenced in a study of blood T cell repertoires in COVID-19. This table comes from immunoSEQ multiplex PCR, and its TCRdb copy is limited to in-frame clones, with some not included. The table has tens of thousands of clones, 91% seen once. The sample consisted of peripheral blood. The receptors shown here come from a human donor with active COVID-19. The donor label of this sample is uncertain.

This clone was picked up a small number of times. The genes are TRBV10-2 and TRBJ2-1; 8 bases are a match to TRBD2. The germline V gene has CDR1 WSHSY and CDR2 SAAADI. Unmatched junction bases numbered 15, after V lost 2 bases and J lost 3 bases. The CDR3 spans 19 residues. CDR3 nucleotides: TGCGCCAGCAGTGAGCTTACGGGGTCGGGAACTAGCGGCTACAATGAGCAGTTCTTC. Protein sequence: CASSELTGSGTSGYNEQFF.

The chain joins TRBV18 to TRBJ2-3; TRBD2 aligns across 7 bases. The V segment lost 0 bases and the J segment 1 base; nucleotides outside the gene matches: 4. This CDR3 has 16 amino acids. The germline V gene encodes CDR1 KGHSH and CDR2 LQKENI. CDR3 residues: CASSPPGGRGTDTQYF. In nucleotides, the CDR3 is TGTGCCAGCTCACCACCGGGCGGGAGAGGCACAGATACGCAGTATTTT.

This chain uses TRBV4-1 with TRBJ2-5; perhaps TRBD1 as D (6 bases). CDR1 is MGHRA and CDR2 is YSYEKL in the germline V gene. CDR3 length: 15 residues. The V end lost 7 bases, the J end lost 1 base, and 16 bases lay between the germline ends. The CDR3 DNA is TGCGCCAGCACCAAGGGAGTGGGGGCCCAAGAGACCCAGTACTTC. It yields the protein CASTKGVGAQETQYF.

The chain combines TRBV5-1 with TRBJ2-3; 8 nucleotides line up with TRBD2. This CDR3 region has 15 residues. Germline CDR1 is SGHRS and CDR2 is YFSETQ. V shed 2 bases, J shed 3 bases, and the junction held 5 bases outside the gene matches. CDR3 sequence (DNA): TGCGCCAGCAGCTTAAGCGGGAGATCGACAGATACGCAGTATTTT. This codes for CASSLSGRSTDTQYF.

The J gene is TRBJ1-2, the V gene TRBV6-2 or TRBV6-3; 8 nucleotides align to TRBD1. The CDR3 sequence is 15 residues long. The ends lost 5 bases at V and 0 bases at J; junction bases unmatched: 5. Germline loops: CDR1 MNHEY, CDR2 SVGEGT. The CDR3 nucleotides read TGTGCCAGCAGTGCAGACAGGGGAGCTAACTATGGCTACACCTTC. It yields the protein CASSADRGANYGYTF.

The chain's CDR3 is CASSRRLADTDTQYF. In nucleotides, the CDR3 is TGTGCCAGCAGCCGAAGACTAGCGGACACAGATACGCAGTATTTT. V usage is TRBV27 and J usage is TRBJ2-3; 9 positions match TRBD2. J was trimmed by 2 bases and V by 6 bases; bases with no gene match: 6. CDR1 and CDR2 (germline): MNHEY, SMNVEV (reference sequence). The CDR3 spans 15 residues.

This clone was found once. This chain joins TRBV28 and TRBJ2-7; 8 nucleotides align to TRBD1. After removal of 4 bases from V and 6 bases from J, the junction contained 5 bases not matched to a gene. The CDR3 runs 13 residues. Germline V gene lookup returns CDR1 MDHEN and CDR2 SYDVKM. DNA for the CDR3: TGTGCCAGCAGTTGGAGGACAGGGTTCGAGCAGTACTTC. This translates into CASSWRTGFEQYF.

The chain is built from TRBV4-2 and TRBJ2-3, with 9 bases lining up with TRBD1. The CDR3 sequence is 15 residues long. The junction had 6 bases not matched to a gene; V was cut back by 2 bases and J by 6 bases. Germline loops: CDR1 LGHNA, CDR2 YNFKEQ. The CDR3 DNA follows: TGTGCCAGCAGCCAAAAGGGACAGGGCTTGGATACGCAGTATTTT. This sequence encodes CASSQKGQGLDTQYF.